Following are 20 T cell receptor beta chains from one sample sequenced in a study of STAT5B mutations in CD4+ large granular lymphocyte leukemia. Sequenced by immunoSEQ multiplex PCR; TCRdb stores in-frame clones only, minus some. Among thousands of clones listed, 76% were seen once. Sequences were obtained from PBMCs. These TCRs come from a woman in her sixties or seventies with CD4+ T-cell large granular lymphocyte leukemia.

The rearrangement uses TRBV5-1 and TRBJ1-2, with 9 bases lining up with TRBD1. Germline CDR1 is SGHRS and CDR2 is YFSETQ. The CDR3 is made up of 14 amino acids. V dropped 4 bases and J dropped 6; count of bases not matched to a gene: 7. CDR3: CASSKGQGIDGYTF. The CDR3 region has the DNA TGCGCCAGCAGCAAAGGACAGGGGATAGATGGCTACACCTTC.

The chain links TRBV9 to TRBJ2-5, with TRBD2 matching 11 bases. CDR3 length: 15 residues. CDR1 and CDR2 (germline): SGDLS, YYNGEE. V lost 4 bases and J lost 2; bases outside the gene matches: 4. CDR3 sequence reads: CASSLAGGLQETQYF. The CDR3 DNA reads as TGTGCCAGCAGCCTAGCGGGGGGTTTACAAGAGACCCAGTACTTC.

In this sample, this clone turned up a few times. The chain couples TRBV7-2 to TRBJ2-7, with 8 bases matching TRBD2. CDR1 is SGHTA and CDR2 is FQGNSA in the germline V gene. CDR3 length: 13 amino acids. The junction had 6 bases not matched to a gene; V was cut back by 5 bases and J by 6 bases. The CDR3, as DNA: TGTGCCAGCAGCACCGGACTAGCCCGCGAGCAGTACTTC. It is translated as CASSTGLAREQYF. The whole variable domain, remainder taken from reference TRBV7-2 and TRBJ2-7, is GAGVSQSPSNKVTEKGKDVELRCDPISGHTALYWYRQSLGQGLEFLIYFQGNSAPDKSGLPSDRFSAERTGGSVSTLTIQRTQQEDSAVYLCASSTGLAREQYFGPGTRLTVT.

There are a few counts of this clone. The genes are TRBV30 and TRBJ1-1; possibly TRBD1 for D (6 bases). The CDR3 is made up of 15 amino acids. Germline V gene sequence: CDR1 GTSNPN, CDR2 SVGIG (reference sequence). Trimming shortened V by 4 bases and J by 4 bases, and 19 bases separated the two germline ends. CDR3 region: CAWNAHSGGLTEAFF. Written as DNA, the CDR3 is TGTGCCTGGAACGCACATTCGGGGGGCCTCACTGAAGCTTTCTTT.

This chain joins TRBV19 and TRBJ1-5; a weak D match, TRBD1 (6 bases). Germline V lookup: CDR1 LNHDA, CDR2 SQIVND (reference sequence). The CDR3 has 15 amino acids. V was trimmed by 3 bases and J by 4 bases, leaving 13 bases between them. This chain's CDR3 is CASSILGGGNQPQHF. The CDR3 DNA sequence: TGTGCCAGTAGTATTCTAGGAGGGGGGAATCAGCCCCAGCATTTT.

The chain employs TRBV20-1 and TRBJ1-1; D is uncertain. Deletions cut 4 bases from V and 4 bases from J, with 4 bases between. The CDR3 is made up of 10 amino acids. In germline, CDR1 is DFQATT, CDR2 SNEGSKA (reference sequence). CDR3: CSATGTEAFF. The CDR3 bases are TGCAGTGCTACAGGCACTGAAGCTTTCTTT.

The V call is TRBV19, the J call TRBJ2-1; either TRBD1 or TRBD2 may fit D (5 bases each). V was trimmed by 6 bases and J by 1 base, leaving 10 bases between them. Per germline, CDR1 LNHDA and CDR2 SQIVND (reference sequence). The CDR3 sequence is 14 residues long. The chain's CDR3 is CASSHGGSYNEQFF. The CDR3 DNA reads as TGTGCCAGTAGCCATGGGGGATCCTACAATGAGCAGTTCTTC. The full variable domain, completed using reference TRBV19 and TRBJ2-1, is DGGITQSPKYLFRKEGQNVTLSCEQNLNHDAMYWYRQDPGQGLRLIYYSQIVNDFQKGDIAEGYSVSREKKESFPLTVTSAQKNPTAFYLCASSHGGSYNEQFFGPGTRLTVL.

The rearrangement links TRBV4-1 to TRBJ2-1, with a weak D call TRBD1 (6 bases). The CDR3 covers 12 residues. Germline-derived CDR1 and CDR2 are MGHRA and YSYEKL. Trimming took off 4 bases at V and 6 bases at J, with 7 bases between the two ends. The CDR3 nucleotides read TGCGCCAGCAGCCTCAGGGGCAATGAGCAGTTCTTC. Translation gives CASSLRGNEQFF.

This clone was found once. This sequence joins TRBV6-5 and TRBJ1-2, with 9 bases fitting TRBD1. Trimming removed 6 bases from V and 7 bases from J; junction bases left unmatched: 3. The germline V gene has CDR1 MNHEY and CDR2 SVGAGI. The CDR3 spans 12 residues. The CDR3 sequence is CASRTGGLGYTF. The CDR3 region has the DNA TGTGCCAGCAGGACAGGGGGACTTGGCTACACCTTC.

The gene calls are TRBV2 and TRBJ1-1, with 10 bases lining up with TRBD1. This CDR3 region has 13 residues. V shed 6 bases, J shed 4 bases, and the junction held 2 bases outside the gene matches. Germline V lookup: CDR1 SNHLY, CDR2 FYNNEI. In nucleotides, the CDR3 is TGTGCCAGCAGGGGACAGGGGTTCACTGAAGCTTTCTTT. Its protein is CASRGQGFTEAFF.

The V and J genes are TRBV7-9 and TRBJ2-5; 10 bases are shared with TRBD1. Germline CDR1 and CDR2: SEHNR and FQNEAQ (reference sequence). J was trimmed by 5 bases and V by 4 bases; bases with no gene match: 10. The CDR3 contains 16 residues. As DNA, the CDR3 is TGTGCCAGCAGCTCCTCTCCGGGACAGGGGACGGAGACCCAGTACTTC. This codes for CASSSSPGQGTETQYF.

This chain connects TRBV5-6 to TRBJ1-1; D uncertain. Trimming removed 7 bases from V and 5 bases from J, with 15 bases in between. CDR3 length equals 13 residues. The V gene's germline CDR1 is SGHDT and CDR2 YYEEEE. The CDR3 DNA sequence: TGTGCCAGCTGCCCCGAGGGAATGACTGAAGCTTTCTTT. Translation: CASCPEGMTEAFF.

The sample holds a few counts of this clone. The chain couples TRBV2 to TRBJ1-5; D may be TRBD1 (5 bases). V was shortened by 4 bases and J by 6 bases, with 13 bases between the two germline ends. The length of the CDR3 is 14 residues. Looked up from germline, CDR1 is SNHLY and CDR2 is FYNNEI. The CDR3 DNA is TGTGCCAGCAGTGGATTTACAGGAGGTCAGCCCCAGCATTTT. Translating it yields CASSGFTGGQPQHF. The entire variable domain, with the rest obtained from reference TRBV2 and TRBJ1-5, is as follows: EPEVTQTPSHQVTQMGQEVILRCVPISNHLYFYWYRQILGQKVEFLVSFYNNEISEKSEIFDDQFSVERPDGSNFTLKIRSTKLEDSAMYFCASSGFTGGQPQHFGDGTRLSIL.

As DNA, the CDR3 is TGTGCCAGCAGCCTAAGGACAGGGATTAACTATGGCTACACCTTC. Translating gives CASSLRTGINYGYTF. The gene calls are TRBV13 and TRBJ1-2; 8 bases are a match to TRBD1. Trimming at V came to 5 bases and at J to 1 base, leaving 6 bases not matched to a gene. Germline CDR1 and CDR2: PRHDT and FYEKMQ (reference sequence). The CDR3 has 15 amino acids.

The V gene is TRBV11-3, the J gene TRBJ2-3; no firm D call. This CDR3 has 12 residues. Trimming removed 6 bases at V and 2 bases at J, with 6 bases between. Germline V gene lookup returns CDR1 SGHNT and CDR2 YENEEA. The CDR3 loop is CASRTYTDTQYF. CDR3 nucleotide sequence: TGTGCCAGCAGGACCTACACAGATACGCAGTATTTT.

This clone was detected only once. The chain recombines TRBV18 with TRBJ2-3, with D possibly TRBD2 on 6 matching bases. V dropped 5 bases and J dropped 2 bases, with 8 bases sitting between them. Germline V CDR1 and CDR2: KGHSH, LQKENI. CDR3 length equals 13 residues. The CDR3 DNA follows: TGTGCCAGCTCAACGGGAGTCACAGATACGCAGTATTTT. It yields the protein CASSTGVTDTQYF.

This chain connects TRBV5-6 to TRBJ2-7; unclear D gene. This CDR3 comprises 14 residues. V shed 0 bases and J shed 2 bases, with 9 bases lying between them. Germline CDR1 is SGHDT and CDR2 is YYEEEE. CDR3 region: CASSLGQLTYEQYF. The DNA for the CDR3 is TGTGCCAGCAGCTTGGGTCAGCTCACCTACGAGCAGTACTTC.

The rearrangement links TRBV5-6 to TRBJ2-1, with unresolved D. Germline V gene lookup returns CDR1 SGHDT and CDR2 YYEEEE. The CDR3 has 14 residues. Between the trimmed V and J ends, which lost 0 bases and 4 bases, there was a span of 8 bases. This CDR3 reads CASSLGDLYNEQFF. CDR3 bases: TGTGCCAGCAGCTTGGGAGACCTATACAATGAGCAGTTCTTC.

The genes are TRBV19 and TRBJ2-1, with D perhaps TRBD1 (6 bases). CDR1 and CDR2 from the germline V gene are LNHDA and SQIVND (reference sequence). V lost 1 base and J lost 7, with 11 bases in between. This CDR3 region has 14 residues. CDR3 region: CASSIVQRGNEQFF. The CDR3 region has the DNA TGTGCCAGTAGTATAGTTCAAAGGGGGAATGAGCAGTTCTTC.

V usage is TRBV28 and J usage is TRBJ1-5; D may be TRBD1 (5 bases). The CDR3 is 16 residues long. Germline V gene lookup returns CDR1 MDHEN and CDR2 SYDVKM. Trimming pared 6 bases from V and 7 bases from J, leaving 22 bases between. The CDR3 bases are TGTGCCAGCAGCCAGGTTCAGGGATTTCGGTCCCAGCCCCAGCATTTT. It translates to CASSQVQGFRSQPQHF.